One and the same sample provided the 5 T cell receptor beta chains below, sequenced in a study of tissue T cells after allogeneic stem cell transplantation. Described time point: mouse harvest day 14 after allogeneic transplant. Mouse grafts combined 10^7 T-cell-depleted bone marrow cells with 10^6 splenic CD5+ T cells. The data were produced by immunoSEQ multiplex PCR, yet TCRdb's version contains in-frame clones alone and is incomplete. Of around 2,500 clones listed, 46% are singletons. Material: gut tissue. The source is a female BALB/c mouse given C57BL/6 T cells with graft-versus-host disease after an allogeneic hematopoietic cell transplant.

This clone ranks as large. Gene names denote mouse genes. The CDR3 end lies 1 residue beyond the end of the read and is filled in from the germline J gene. This rearrangement joins TRBV26 to TRBJ2-7; 7 bases agree with TRBD1. The germline V gene has CDR1 KGHPV and CDR2 FQNQEV (reference sequence). V trimming: 2 bases; J trimming: 4 bases; junction bases outside the gene matches: 5. The CDR3 is 14 residues long. The CDR3 here is CASSLAPGQYEQYF. Partial CDR3 DNA: TGTGCCAGCAGTCTGGCACCGGGACAGTATGAACAGTAC.

In regard to this clone: Gene names are the mouse ones. Sequencing ends 1 residue short of the CDR3 end; the germline J gene provides the rest. This chain connects TRBV26 to TRBJ1-2; 7 nucleotides align to TRBD1. V shed 6 bases, J shed 2 bases, and the junction held 6 bases outside the gene matches. This CDR3 is built from 14 residues. Looked up from germline, CDR1 is KGHPV and CDR2 is FQNQEV (reference sequence). The CDR3 spells CASSWDSGNSDYTF. The DNA read from the CDR3 is TGTGCCAGCAGCTGGGACAGTGGCAACTCCGACTACACC.

Of note for this clone: Germline and genes here are mouse. The CDR3 end falls 1 residue outside the read, so it is completed with the germline J gene. The chain combines TRBV12-2 with TRBJ2-5; 9 positions match TRBD2. The length of the CDR3 is 15 residues. V shed 2 bases and J 2 bases; nucleotides not matched to a gene: 4. Germline V gene lookup returns CDR1 SGHLS and CDR2 HYDKME. CDR3 bases read: TGTGCCAGCTCTCATGGGGGGGCGCGCCAAGACACCCAGTAC. As protein: CASSHGGARQDTQY. The CDR3, in full, reads CASSHGGARQDTQYF. Based on the CDR3 plus reference TRBV12-2 and TRBJ2-5, the full variable domain is NSGVVQSPRYIIKGKGERSILKCIPISGHLSVAWYQQTQGQELKFFIQHYDKMERDKGNLPSRFSVQQFDDYHSEMNMSALELEDSAVYFCASSHGGARQDTQYFGPGTRLLVL.

With regard to this clone: Each gene name is a mouse one. The read halts 1 residue ahead of the CDR3 end, with the missing end drawn from the germline J gene. The genes are TRBV1 and TRBJ2-3; D might be TRBD1 or TRBD2, each matching 6 bases. Germline assignment: CDR1 NSQYPW and CDR2 LRSPGD (reference sequence). The V end was cut by 9 bases, the J end by 0 bases, with 7 bases between. The CDR3 runs to 12 residues. The CDR3 sequence is CTWGASAETLYF. The CDR3 bases that were read are TGCACCTGGGGGGCCAGTGCAGAAACGCTGTAT.

This clone was counted between two and nine times. The gene names here belong to mouse. The read gets to within 1 residue of the CDR3 end, and the germline J gene fills in the rest. The chain couples TRBV3 to TRBJ2-7; TRBD2 aligns across 8 bases. CDR3 size: 13 residues. Per the germline V gene, CDR1 is SNHLY and CDR2 is FYNGKV (reference sequence). Trimming took 6 bases from V and 3 from J; bases not matched to a gene: 4. CDR3 amino acids: CASSSTGGYEQYF. The sequenced part of the CDR3 DNA is TGTGCCAGCAGTTCTACTGGGGGCTATGAACAGTAC.